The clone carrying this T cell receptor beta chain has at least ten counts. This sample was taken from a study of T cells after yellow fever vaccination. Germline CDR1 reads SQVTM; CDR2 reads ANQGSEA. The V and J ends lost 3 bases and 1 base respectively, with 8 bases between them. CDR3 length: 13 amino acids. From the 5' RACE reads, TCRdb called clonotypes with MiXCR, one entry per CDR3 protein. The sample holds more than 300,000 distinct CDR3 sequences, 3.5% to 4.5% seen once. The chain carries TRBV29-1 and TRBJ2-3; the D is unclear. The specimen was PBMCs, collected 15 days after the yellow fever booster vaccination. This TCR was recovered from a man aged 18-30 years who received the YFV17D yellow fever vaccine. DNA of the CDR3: TGCAGCGTTGATAACGAGGGCACAGATACGCAGTATTTT. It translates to CSVDNEGTDTQYF.